The clone carrying this TCR beta chain has a count of ten or more. Its cognate antigen is unknown. The data are from a study of response to subunit inactivated influenza vaccine. The study's findings and limits: The authors suggested that every seasonal influenza vaccination recruits few new T cells.

The CDR3 consists of 14 residues. Per the germline V gene, CDR1 is SGHRS and CDR2 is YFSETQ. V was shortened by 5 bases and J by 3 bases, with 15 bases between the two germline ends. TCRdb processed the RT-PCR reads anew with MiXCR; each CDR3 protein has one entry. This sample has fewer than 700,000 distinct CDR3 sequences, with 10% to 15% found just once. The sequence derives from a man between 50 and 59 years old who received an inactivated influenza vaccine. The chain links TRBV5-1 to TRBJ2-7; D gene ambiguous. The sequences come from PBMCs from blood, collected 40 to 50 days after vaccination. CDR3 nucleotides: TGCGCCAGCAGGGAAGACGACGCTTACTACGAGCAGTACTTC. It yields the protein CASREDDAYYEQYF.